This T cell receptor beta chain is drawn from a study of T-cell reconstitution after alpha-beta-depleted transplantation in children. This CDR3 is 10 amino acids long. The junction had 3 bases not matched to a gene; V was cut back by 6 bases and J by 11 bases. Germline V CDR1 and CDR2: MGHDK, SYGVNS. There are a few counts of this clonotype. Unique molecular identifiers were incorporated into the prepared TCRbeta library. TCRdb redid the calling of the PCR reads with MiXCR, one entry per CDR3 protein. The profile shows about 400,000 distinct CDR3 sequences, 20% of them singletons. This rearrangement joins TRBV25-1 to TRBJ1-1; 7 nucleotides agree with TRBD1. The clonotype originates from a human donor who donated a stem cell graft to a child with acute myeloid leukemia. The source was PBMCs from the stem cell graft donor, collected from the stem cell graft. Written as DNA, the CDR3 is TGTGCCAGCAGCCAGGGGGTGGCTTTCTTT. Translated: CASSQGVAFF.